One sample yielded the 4 T cell receptor beta chains listed below, sequenced in a study of early T cells in non-severe SARS-CoV-2 infection. TCRdb redid the calling of the 5' RACE reads with MiXCR, one entry per CDR3 protein. In the table there are fewer than 55,000 distinct CDR3 sequences, around a tenth of which are singletons. The sequencing input was whole blood. The receptors here all came from an adult who was a healthcare worker with PCR-confirmed SARS-CoV-2 infection or an uninfected control (not recorded which).

This clonotype was found many times. The rearrangement uses TRBV11-3 and TRBJ2-7; D call uncertain. Germline V gene lookup returns CDR1 SGHNT and CDR2 YENEEA. The CDR3 totals 12 residues. Trimming removed 0 bases from V and 0 bases from J, with 0 bases in between. In nucleotides, the CDR3 is TGTGCCAGCAGCTTAGACTCCTACGAGCAGTACTTC. This sequence encodes CASSLDSYEQYF. The full variable domain, in which reference TRBV11-3 and TRBJ2-7 provide the parts outside the CDR3, is EAGVVQSPRYKIIEKKQPVAFWCNPISGHNTLYWYLQNLGQGPELLIRYENEEAVDDSQLPKDRFSAERLKGVDSTLKIQPAELGDSAVYLCASSLDSYEQYFGPGTRLTVT.

The sample holds many counts of this clonotype. This sequence joins TRBV12-3 or TRBV12-4 and TRBJ1-3, with 9 bases matching TRBD1. Trimming at V came to 6 bases and at J to 3 bases, leaving 6 bases not matched to a gene. This CDR3 comprises 15 residues. This CDR3 reads CASSPGTGNGNTIYF. CDR3 nucleotides: TGTGCCAGCAGCCCCGGGACAGGGAATGGAAACACCATATATTTT.

V usage is TRBV11-2 and J usage is TRBJ1-1, with D unclear. V was clipped by 2 bases and J by 5 bases, with 15 bases between them. Germline V CDR1 and CDR2: SGHAT, FQNNGV. There are 15 residues in the CDR3. CDR3 sequence (DNA): TGTGCCAGCAGCTTAAGGTTGGCAGATCAAACTGAAGCTTTCTTT. Protein sequence: CASSLRLADQTEAFF.

Many counts were recorded for this clonotype. The chain uses TRBV10-3 and TRBJ2-3; D call uncertain. The ends were cut back, 3 bases at V and 4 bases at J, with 17 bases in the middle. The CDR3 has 16 residues. Germline V gene data show CDR1 as ENHRY and CDR2 as SYGVKD. CDR3 residues: CAISDQDVPPSDTQYF. CDR3 coding DNA: TGTGCCATCAGTGACCAAGACGTCCCCCCCTCAGATACGCAGTATTTT.